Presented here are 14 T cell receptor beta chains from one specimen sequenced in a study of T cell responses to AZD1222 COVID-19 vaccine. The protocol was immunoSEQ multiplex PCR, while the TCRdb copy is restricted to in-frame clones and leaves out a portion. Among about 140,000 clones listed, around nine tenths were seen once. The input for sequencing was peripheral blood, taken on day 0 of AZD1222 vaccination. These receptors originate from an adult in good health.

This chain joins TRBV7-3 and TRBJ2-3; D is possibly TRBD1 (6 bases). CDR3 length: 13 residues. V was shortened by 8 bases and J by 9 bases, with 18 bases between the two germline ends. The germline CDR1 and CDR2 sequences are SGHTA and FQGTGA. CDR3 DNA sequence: TGTGCCAGCTCCCCGGGACACACGGAGACGCAGTATTTT. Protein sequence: CASSPGHTETQYF.

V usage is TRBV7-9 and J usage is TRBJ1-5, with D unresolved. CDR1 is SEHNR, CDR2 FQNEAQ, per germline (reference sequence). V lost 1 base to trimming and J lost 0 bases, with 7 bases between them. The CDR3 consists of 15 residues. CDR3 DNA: TGTGCCAGCAGCTTAGGTCTGAATAGCAATCAGCCCCAGCATTTT. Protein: CASSLGLNSNQPQHF.

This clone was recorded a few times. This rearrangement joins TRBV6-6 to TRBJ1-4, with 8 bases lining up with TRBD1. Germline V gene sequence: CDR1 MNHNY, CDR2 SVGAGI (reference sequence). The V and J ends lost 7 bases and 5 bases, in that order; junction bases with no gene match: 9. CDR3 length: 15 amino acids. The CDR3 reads CASTGQGAGNEKLFF. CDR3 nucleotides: TGTGCCAGCACCGGCCAGGGGGCTGGAAATGAAAAACTGTTTTTT.

CDR3 residues: CASRLRSGKSTGELFF. The CDR3 coding sequence is TGCGCCAGCAGGTTAAGGAGCGGGAAGAGCACCGGGGAGCTGTTTTTT. J is TRBJ2-2 and V is TRBV5-1, with 7 positions matching TRBD2. Germline V CDR1 and CDR2: SGHRS, YFSETQ. V was pared by 5 bases and J by 4 bases, with 11 bases of the junction left unmatched. The CDR3 is 16 residues long.

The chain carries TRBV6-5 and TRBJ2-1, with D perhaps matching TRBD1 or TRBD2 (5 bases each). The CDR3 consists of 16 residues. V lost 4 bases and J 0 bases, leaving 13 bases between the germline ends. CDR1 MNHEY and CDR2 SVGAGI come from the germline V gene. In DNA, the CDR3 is TGTGCCAGCAGTTCGTCCATGGGGACCTCCTACAATGAGCAGTTCTTC. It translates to CASSSSMGTSYNEQFF.

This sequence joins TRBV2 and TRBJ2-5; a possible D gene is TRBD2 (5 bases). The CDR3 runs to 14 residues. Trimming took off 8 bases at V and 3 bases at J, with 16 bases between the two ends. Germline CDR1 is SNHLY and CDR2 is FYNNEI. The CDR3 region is CASGRRTPEETQYF. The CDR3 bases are TGTGCCAGCGGAAGACGGACTCCCGAAGAGACCCAGTACTTC.

The CDR3 DNA is TGTGCTAGTGGTTTGGTACTAGCGGGATGGGGAGAGACCCAGTACTTC. Residues: CASGLVLAGWGETQYF. This chain joins TRBV12-5 and TRBJ2-5; 10 bases fit TRBD2. CDR1 is LGHNT, CDR2 FRNRAP, per germline. J was trimmed by 4 bases and V by 0 bases; bases with no gene match: 5. The length of the CDR3 is 16 residues.

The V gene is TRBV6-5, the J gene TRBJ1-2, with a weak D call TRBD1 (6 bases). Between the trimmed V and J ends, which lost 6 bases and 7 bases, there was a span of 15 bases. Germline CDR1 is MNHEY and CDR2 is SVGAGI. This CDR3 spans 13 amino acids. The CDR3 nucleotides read TGTGCCAGCAGGCCGGGGGGCCCTGTTGGCTACACCTTC. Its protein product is CASRPGGPVGYTF.

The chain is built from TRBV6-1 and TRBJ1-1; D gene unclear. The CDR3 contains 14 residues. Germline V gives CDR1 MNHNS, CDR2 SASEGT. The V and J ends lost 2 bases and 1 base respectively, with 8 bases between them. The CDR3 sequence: CASSEYGRNTEAFF. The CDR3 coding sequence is TGTGCCAGCAGTGAATACGGGAGGAACACTGAAGCTTTCTTT.

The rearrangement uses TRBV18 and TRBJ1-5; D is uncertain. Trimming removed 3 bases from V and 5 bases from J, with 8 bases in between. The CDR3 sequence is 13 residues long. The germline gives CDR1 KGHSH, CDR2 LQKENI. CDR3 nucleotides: TGTGCCAGCTCACCGGACGGTTATCAGCCCCAGCATTTT. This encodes CASSPDGYQPQHF.

The CDR3: CATSDPLVRQEYTEAFF. Here the CDR3 DNA reads TGTGCCACCAGTGATCCCCTGGTACGACAGGAATACACTGAAGCTTTCTTT. The chain couples TRBV24-1 to TRBJ1-1; maybe TRBD1 (6 bases). Germline CDR1 reads KGHDR; CDR2 reads SFDVKD. Deletions cut 3 bases from V and 3 bases from J, with 19 bases between. The CDR3 contains 17 residues.

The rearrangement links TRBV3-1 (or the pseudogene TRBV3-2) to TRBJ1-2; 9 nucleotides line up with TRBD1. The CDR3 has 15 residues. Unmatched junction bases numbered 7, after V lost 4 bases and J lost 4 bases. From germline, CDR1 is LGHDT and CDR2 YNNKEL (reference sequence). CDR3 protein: CASSPGTGRTYGYTF. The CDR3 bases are TGTGCCAGCAGCCCCGGGACAGGGCGGACCTATGGCTACACCTTC.

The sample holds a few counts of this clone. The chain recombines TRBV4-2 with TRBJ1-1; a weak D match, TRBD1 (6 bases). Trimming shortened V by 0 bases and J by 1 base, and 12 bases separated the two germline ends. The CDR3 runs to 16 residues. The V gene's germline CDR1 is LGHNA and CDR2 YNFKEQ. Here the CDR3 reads CASSQDWTRGNTEAFF. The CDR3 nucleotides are TGTGCCAGCAGCCAAGACTGGACCAGGGGGAACACTGAAGCTTTCTTT.

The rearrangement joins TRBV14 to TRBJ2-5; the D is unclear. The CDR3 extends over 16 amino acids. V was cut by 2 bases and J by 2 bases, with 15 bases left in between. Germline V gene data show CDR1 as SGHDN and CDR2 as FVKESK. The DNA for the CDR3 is TGTGCCAGCAGCCAAATGAGAAGGGCCGCTCAAGAGACCCAGTACTTC. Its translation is CASSQMRRAAQETQYF. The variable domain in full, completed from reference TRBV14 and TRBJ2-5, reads EAGVTQFPSHSVIEKGQTVTLRCDPISGHDNLYWYRRVMGKEIKFLLHFVKESKQDESGMPNNRFLAERTGGTYSTLKVQPAELEDSGVYFCASSQMRRAAQETQYFGPGTRLLVL.